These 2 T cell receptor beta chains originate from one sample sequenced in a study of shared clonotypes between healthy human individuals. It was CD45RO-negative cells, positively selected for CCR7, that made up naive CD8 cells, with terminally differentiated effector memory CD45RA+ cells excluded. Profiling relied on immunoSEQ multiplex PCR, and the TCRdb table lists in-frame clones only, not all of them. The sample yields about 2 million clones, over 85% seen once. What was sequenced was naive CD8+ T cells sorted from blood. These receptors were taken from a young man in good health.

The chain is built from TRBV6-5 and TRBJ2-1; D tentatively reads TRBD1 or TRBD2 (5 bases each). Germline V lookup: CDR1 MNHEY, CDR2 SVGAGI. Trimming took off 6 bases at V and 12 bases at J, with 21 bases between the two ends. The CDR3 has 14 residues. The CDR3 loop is CASSHSPGTKWQFF. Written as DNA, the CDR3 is TGTGCCAGCAGCCATTCACCCGGGACGAAATGGCAGTTCTTC.

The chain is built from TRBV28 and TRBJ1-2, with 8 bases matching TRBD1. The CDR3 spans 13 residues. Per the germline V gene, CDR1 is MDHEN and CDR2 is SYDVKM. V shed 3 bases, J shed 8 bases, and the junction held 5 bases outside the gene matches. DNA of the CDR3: TGTGCCAGCAGTTTGCCAGGGGGCGGCGGCTACACCTTC. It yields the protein CASSLPGGGGYTF.